The clone carrying this TCR beta chain came up a few times. Next came a second PCR, run for about 6 to 12 cycles, which used a sample-barcoded 5' primer along with a J-beta primer mix. Each cDNA molecule, via a template-switch adaptor with 12 random nucleotides, was tagged. TCRdb re-derived calls from the 5' RACE reads in MiXCR, one entry per CDR3 protein. The table records some 670,000 distinct CDR3 sequences, over 40% of them present only once. The entry originates in a study of blood T cells in healthy people across ages. The sequencing input was blood. The source of this sequence is a woman aged 80 or over in good health.

The CDR3 is CASSLLGHGYTF. CDR3 sequence (DNA): TGTGCCAGCAGTTTATTAGGTCATGGCTACACCTTC. This chain links TRBV28 with TRBJ1-2; no definite D call. V was pared by 1 base and J by 6 bases, with 6 bases between. CDR3 length: 12 amino acids. Germline lookup yields CDR1 MDHEN and CDR2 SYDVKM.